The clone carrying this TCR beta chain was observed many times. These data belong to a study of prognosis after radiotherapy for stage I lung cancer. Across the whole study: Stage I non-small cell lung cancer patients were enrolled between 2018 and 2019. After radiotherapy, around 15 showed no significant progression while a few developed distant metastases (median roughly seven months). Histology showed adenocarcinoma in approximately eleven patients versus squamous cell carcinoma in roughly seven.

Trimming removed 0 bases from V and 1 base from J, with 7 bases in between. In germline, CDR1 is SGHRS, CDR2 YFSETQ. The CDR3 consists of 14 residues. Genomic DNA yielded TCR beta CDR3, amplified by two-round multiplex PCR. Amplification during the initial PCR round employed primers specific to each TRBV and TRBJ gene. TCRdb reprocessed the multiplex PCR reads via MiXCR and lists one record per CDR3 protein. The sample holds 50,000 or so distinct CDR3 sequences; around a third are singletons and the top ten take about 9.2%. This rearrangement joins TRBV5-1 to TRBJ2-5, with D hard to call. The clonotype comes from a donor aged 50 or older with non-small cell lung cancer. The sample consisted of PBMCs, taken before or after stereotactic body radiation therapy (not recorded which). The CDR3 DNA is TGCGCCAGCAGCTTGGCGGTCATCCAAGAGACCCAGTACTTC. Translating gives CASSLAVIQETQYF.